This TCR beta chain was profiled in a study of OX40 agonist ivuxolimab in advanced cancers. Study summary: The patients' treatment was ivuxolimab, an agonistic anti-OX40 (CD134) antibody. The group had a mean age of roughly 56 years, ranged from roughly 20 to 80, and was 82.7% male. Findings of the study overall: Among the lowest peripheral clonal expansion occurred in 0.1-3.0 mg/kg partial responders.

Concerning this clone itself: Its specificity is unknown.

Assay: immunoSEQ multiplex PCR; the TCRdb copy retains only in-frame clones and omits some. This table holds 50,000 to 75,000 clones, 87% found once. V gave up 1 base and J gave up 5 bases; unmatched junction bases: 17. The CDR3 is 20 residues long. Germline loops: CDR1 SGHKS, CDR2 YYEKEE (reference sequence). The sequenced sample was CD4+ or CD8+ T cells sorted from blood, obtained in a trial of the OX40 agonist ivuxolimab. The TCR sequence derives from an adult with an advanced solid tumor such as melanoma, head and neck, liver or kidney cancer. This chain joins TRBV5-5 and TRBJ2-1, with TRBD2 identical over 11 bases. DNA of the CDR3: TGTGCCAGCAGCTTGCGATCGCCCAGGTTTACTAGCGGGAGCCACAATGAGCAGTTCTTC. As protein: CASSLRSPRFTSGSHNEQFF. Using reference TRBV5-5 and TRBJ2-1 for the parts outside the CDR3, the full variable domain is DAGVTQSPTHLIKTRGQQVTLRCSPISGHKSVSWYQQVLGQGPQFIFQYYEKEERGRGNFPDRFSARQFPNYSSELNVNALLLGDSALYLCASSLRSPRFTSGSHNEQFFGPGTRLTVL.